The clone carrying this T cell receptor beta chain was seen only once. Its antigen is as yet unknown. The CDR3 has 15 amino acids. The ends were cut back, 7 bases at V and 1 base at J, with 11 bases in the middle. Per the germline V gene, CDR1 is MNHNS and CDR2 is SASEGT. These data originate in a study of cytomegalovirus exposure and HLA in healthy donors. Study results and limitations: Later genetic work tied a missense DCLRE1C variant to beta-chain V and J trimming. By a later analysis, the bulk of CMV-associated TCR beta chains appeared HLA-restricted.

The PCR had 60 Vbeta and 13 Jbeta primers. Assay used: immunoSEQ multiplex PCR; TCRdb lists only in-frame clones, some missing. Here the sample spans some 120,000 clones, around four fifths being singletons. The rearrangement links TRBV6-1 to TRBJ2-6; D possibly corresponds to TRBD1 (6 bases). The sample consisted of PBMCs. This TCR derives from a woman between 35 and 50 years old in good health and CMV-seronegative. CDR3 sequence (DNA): TGTGCCAGCACCCCGGACAGATCTGGGGCCAACGTCCTGACTTTC. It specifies CASTPDRSGANVLTF.